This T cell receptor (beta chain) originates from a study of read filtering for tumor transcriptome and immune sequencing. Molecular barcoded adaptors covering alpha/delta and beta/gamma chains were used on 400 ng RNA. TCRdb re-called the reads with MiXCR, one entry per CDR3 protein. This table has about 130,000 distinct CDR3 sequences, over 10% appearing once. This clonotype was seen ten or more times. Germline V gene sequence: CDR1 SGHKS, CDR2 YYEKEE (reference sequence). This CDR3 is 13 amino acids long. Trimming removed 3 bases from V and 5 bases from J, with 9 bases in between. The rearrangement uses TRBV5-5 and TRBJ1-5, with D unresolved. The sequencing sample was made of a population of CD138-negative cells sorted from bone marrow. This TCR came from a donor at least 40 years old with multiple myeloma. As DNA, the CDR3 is TGTGCCAGCAGCTCGGCATCGGATCAGCCCCAGCATTTT. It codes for CASSSASDQPQHF.